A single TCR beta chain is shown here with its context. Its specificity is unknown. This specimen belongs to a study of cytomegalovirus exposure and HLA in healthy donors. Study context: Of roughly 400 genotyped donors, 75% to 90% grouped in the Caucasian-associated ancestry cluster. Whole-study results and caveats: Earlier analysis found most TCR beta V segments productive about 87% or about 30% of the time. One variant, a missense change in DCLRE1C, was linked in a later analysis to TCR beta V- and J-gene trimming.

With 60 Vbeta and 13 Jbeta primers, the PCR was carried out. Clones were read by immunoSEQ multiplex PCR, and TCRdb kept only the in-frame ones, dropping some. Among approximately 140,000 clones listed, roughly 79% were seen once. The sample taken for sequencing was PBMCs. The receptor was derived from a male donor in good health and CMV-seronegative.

Written as DNA, the CDR3 is TGTGCCAGTAGTCCCTCTAGCGGGGGGGCAAGGAATGAGCAGTTCTTC. It translates to CASSPSSGGARNEQFF. This rearrangement joins TRBV19 to TRBJ2-1, with TRBD2 identical over 12 bases. V was clipped by 5 bases and J by 7 bases; unmatched bases: 9. The CDR3 runs 16 residues. CDR1 and CDR2 (germline): LNHDA, SQIVND (reference sequence).